This section outlines one T cell receptor beta chain sequence together with its context. The antigen is undetermined. This sample was taken from a study of OX40 agonist ivuxolimab in advanced cancers. The CDR3 is made up of 11 amino acids. Germline values: CDR1 LGHNT, CDR2 FRNRAP. The V end lost 3 bases, the J end lost 8 bases, and 7 bases lay between the germline ends. Study conclusions and caveats: At doses 0.1 to 3.0 mg/kg, CD4+ and CD8+ clones expanded.

Using immunoSEQ multiplex PCR, the repertoire was profiled, and TCRdb retains in-frame clones only, with some absent. The table has around 50,000 clones, about 85% seen once; the top ten hold about a fifth. The specimen comprised CD4+ or CD8+ T cells sorted from blood, sampled in a trial of the OX40 agonist ivuxolimab. The rearrangement uses TRBV12-5 and TRBJ1-1; unclear D gene. This receptor was identified in an adult with an advanced solid tumor such as melanoma, head and neck, liver or kidney cancer. The CDR3 region has the DNA TGTGCTAGTGGTTTCTCGGGAGAAGCTTTCTTT. The encoded protein is CASGFSGEAFF.